This T cell receptor beta chain was captured in a study of cytomegalovirus exposure and HLA in healthy donors. Across the study: A subsequent analysis reported that the 95 to 150 validation repertoires were produced on the same platform that had also been used for the 500 to 700 first-cohort repertoires. Whole-study results and caveats: High sensitivity and specificity were reportedly achieved when the classifier diagnosed cytomegalovirus status.

Notes on this clone: Its antigen is unknown.

Measured with immunoSEQ multiplex PCR; TCRdb has only the in-frame clones, and not every one. The sample includes approximately 100,000 clones, approximately 93% of them seen just once. The CDR3 loop spans 21 amino acids. V shed 3 bases and J shed 0 bases, with 29 bases lying between them. Germline CDR1 LGHNA, CDR2 YSLEER. The specimen was PBMCs. This receptor was identified in a woman in her thirties in good health and CMV-seropositive. The chain is built from TRBV4-3 and TRBJ2-5, with D perhaps TRBD2 (6 bases). CDR3 sequence (DNA): TGCGCCAGCAGCCAGGACCGTGACTCAGGGCGGCACGGAGGGGACCAAGAGACCCAGTACTTC. Translated, it gives CASSQDRDSGRHGGDQETQYF.